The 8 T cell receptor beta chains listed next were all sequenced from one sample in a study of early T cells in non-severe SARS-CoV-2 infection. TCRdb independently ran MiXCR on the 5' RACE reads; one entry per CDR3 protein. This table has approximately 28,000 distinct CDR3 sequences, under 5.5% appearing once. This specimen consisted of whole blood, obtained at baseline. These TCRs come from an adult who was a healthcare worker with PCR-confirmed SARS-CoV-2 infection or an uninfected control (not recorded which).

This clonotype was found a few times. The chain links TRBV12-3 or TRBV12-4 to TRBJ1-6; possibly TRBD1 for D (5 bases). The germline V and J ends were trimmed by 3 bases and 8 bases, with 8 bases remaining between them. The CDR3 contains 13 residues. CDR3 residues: CASSLGEDSPLHF. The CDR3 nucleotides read TGTGCCAGCAGTTTGGGGGAGGATTCACCCCTCCACTTT.

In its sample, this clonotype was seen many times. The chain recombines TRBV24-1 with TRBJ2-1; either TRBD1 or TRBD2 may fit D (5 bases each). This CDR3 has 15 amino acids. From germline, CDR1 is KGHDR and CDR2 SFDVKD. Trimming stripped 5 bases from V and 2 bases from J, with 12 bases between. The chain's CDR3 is CATSVGVVTYNEQFF. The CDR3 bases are TGTGCCACCAGTGTGGGGGTGGTCACCTACAATGAGCAGTTCTTC.

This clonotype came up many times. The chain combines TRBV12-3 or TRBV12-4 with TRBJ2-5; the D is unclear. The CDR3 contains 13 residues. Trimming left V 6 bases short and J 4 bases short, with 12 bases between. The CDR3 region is CASRNTPSETQYF. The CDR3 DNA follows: TGTGCCAGCAGGAATACCCCCTCAGAGACCCAGTACTTC.

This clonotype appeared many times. CDR3 residues: CASSADSYGYTF. The CDR3 bases are TGCGCCAGCAGTGCGGACAGCTATGGCTACACCTTC. V gene TRBV10-1 combines with J gene TRBJ1-2; D is possibly TRBD1 (6 bases). In germline, CDR1 is WNHNN, CDR2 SYGVQD (reference sequence). This CDR3 spans 12 amino acids. Deletions cut 4 bases from V and 4 bases from J, with 7 bases between.

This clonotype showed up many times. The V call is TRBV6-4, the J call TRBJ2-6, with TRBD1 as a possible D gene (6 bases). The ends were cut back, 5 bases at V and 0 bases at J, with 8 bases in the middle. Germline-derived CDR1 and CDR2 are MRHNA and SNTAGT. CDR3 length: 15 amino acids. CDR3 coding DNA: TGTGCCAGCAGTCAGGACAGCTCTGGGGCCAACGTCCTGACTTTC. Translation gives CASSQDSSGANVLTF.

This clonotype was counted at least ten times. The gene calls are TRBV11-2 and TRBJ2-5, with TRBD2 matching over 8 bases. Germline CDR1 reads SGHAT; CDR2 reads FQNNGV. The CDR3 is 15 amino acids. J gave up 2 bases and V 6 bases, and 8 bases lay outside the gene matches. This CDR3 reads CASRRSTSGQETQYF. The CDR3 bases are TGTGCCAGCAGAAGAAGTACTAGCGGTCAAGAGACCCAGTACTTC.

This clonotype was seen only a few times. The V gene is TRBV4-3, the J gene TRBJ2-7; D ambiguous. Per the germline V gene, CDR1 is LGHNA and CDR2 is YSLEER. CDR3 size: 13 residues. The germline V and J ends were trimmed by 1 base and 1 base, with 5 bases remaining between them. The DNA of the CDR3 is TGCGCCAGCAGCCAAGCGGGTTCCTACGAGCAGTACTTC. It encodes CASSQAGSYEQYF.

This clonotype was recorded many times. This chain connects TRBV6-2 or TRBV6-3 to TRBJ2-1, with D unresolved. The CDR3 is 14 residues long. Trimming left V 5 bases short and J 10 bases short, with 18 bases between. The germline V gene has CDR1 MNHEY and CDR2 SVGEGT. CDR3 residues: CASSRPLPPEEQFF. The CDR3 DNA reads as TGTGCCAGCAGTCGGCCCCTCCCCCCAGAGGAGCAGTTCTTC.